A single sample is the source of the 17 T cell receptor beta chains below, sequenced in a study of T cells after yellow fever vaccination. TCRdb processed the 5' RACE reads anew with MiXCR; each CDR3 protein has one entry. The profile shows around 50,000 distinct CDR3 sequences, around 7% of them singletons. The source material was CD8+ T cells sorted from PBMCs, sampled less than 16 days after the first yellow fever vaccination. These receptors were taken from a man between 18 and 29 years old who received the YFV17D yellow fever vaccine.

This clonotype appeared many times. The chain carries TRBV7-9 and TRBJ2-7; TRBD1 is a possible D gene (5 bases). CDR3 length: 14 residues. Germline CDR1 and CDR2: SEHNR and FQNEAQ (reference sequence). Trimming cost V 2 bases and J 3 bases, with 11 bases left between them. Here the CDR3 DNA reads TGTGCCAGCAGCTTAACAGGAAGCAACTACGAGCAGTACTTC. Translating gives CASSLTGSNYEQYF.

The chain is built from TRBV7-8 and TRBJ1-1; D not certain. The CDR3 loop spans 16 amino acids. The V and J ends lost 5 bases and 1 base respectively, with 17 bases between them. Germline CDR1 reads SGHVS; CDR2 reads FQNEAQ. CDR3 nucleotides: TGTGCCAGCAGCCCTTCTTTCGGGCGGGAGAACACTGAAGCTTTCTTT. Translated, it gives CASSPSFGRENTEAFF.

This clonotype came up a few times. The chain recombines TRBV20-1 with TRBJ2-3, with 8 bases that match TRBD2. The CDR3 extends over 12 amino acids. From germline, CDR1 is DFQATT and CDR2 SNEGSKA (reference sequence). In nucleotides, the CDR3 is TGCAGGTTAAGCGGGAGCCCCGGTACGCAGTATTTT. Its translation is CRLSGSPGTQYF.

This clonotype was picked up many times. The chain couples TRBV4-3 to TRBJ2-1; D unresolved. Germline CDR1 reads LGHNA; CDR2 reads YSLEER. V was clipped by 1 base and J by 0 bases, with 7 bases between them. CDR3 length equals 15 residues. CDR3 sequence: CASSQGTSSYNEQFF. For the CDR3, the DNA is TGCGCCAGCAGCCAAGGCACGAGCTCCTACAATGAGCAGTTCTTC.

This clonotype was seen more than once but under ten times. The J gene is TRBJ2-1, the V gene TRBV27; 7 bases agree with TRBD1. CDR3 length: 18 residues. The V segment lost 5 bases and the J segment 4 bases; nucleotides outside the gene matches: 17. The germline V gene has CDR1 MNHEY and CDR2 SMNVEV (reference sequence). CDR3 nucleotide sequence: TGTGCCAGCAGTAAAATCCACCTCTTAGGACAGGATTACAATGAGCAGTTCTTC. Protein sequence: CASSKIHLLGQDYNEQFF.

This clonotype was detected ten times or more. The chain is built from TRBV20-1 and TRBJ1-2, with D unclear. This CDR3 has 12 amino acids. Per the germline V gene, CDR1 is DFQATT and CDR2 is SNEGSKA (reference sequence). Trimming stripped 6 bases from V and 1 base from J, with 9 bases between. The CDR3 protein is CSAKRVNYGYTF. The CDR3 bases are TGCAGTGCCAAGAGGGTTAACTATGGCTACACCTTC.

This clonotype was counted ten times or more. V usage is TRBV4-2 and J usage is TRBJ2-1, with 8 bases matching TRBD2. Germline loops: CDR1 LGHNA, CDR2 YNFKEQ. The CDR3 covers 16 residues. Trimming took 2 bases from V and 0 from J; bases not matched to a gene: 3. The CDR3 coding sequence is TGTGCCAGCAGCCAAAAGCGGGGGAGCTCCTACAATGAGCAGTTCTTC. Its translation is CASSQKRGSSYNEQFF.

At least ten counts were recorded for this clonotype. The V call is TRBV6-5, the J call TRBJ2-7; maybe TRBD1 (6 bases). The CDR3 is made up of 14 amino acids. V lost 6 bases and J lost 7, with 19 bases in between. The germline V gene has CDR1 MNHEY and CDR2 SVGAGI. This chain's CDR3 is CASRGPLGAWEQYV. Written as DNA, the CDR3 is TGTGCCAGCAGGGGCCCGTTGGGGGCGTGGGAGCAGTACGTC.

This clonotype came up many times. V gene TRBV3-1 combines with J gene TRBJ2-1, with a tentative D call TRBD1 (7 bases). CDR3 length: 18 amino acids. The germline gives CDR1 LGHDT, CDR2 YNNKEL (reference sequence). Trimming shortened V by 1 base and J by 5 bases, and 21 bases separated the two germline ends. CDR3 coding DNA: TGTGCCAGCAGCCAAGTTTTGGAGGGGGCTCCCCCGGACAATGAGCAGTTCTTC. This translates into CASSQVLEGAPPDNEQFF.

The chain uses TRBV30 and TRBJ2-3; the match to TRBD2 covers 12 bases. The J segment lost 3 bases and the V segment lost 4 bases, leaving 5 bases of the junction unmatched. The CDR3 is made up of 15 amino acids. In germline, CDR1 is GTSNPN, CDR2 SVGIG (reference sequence). DNA of the CDR3: TGTGCCTGGACCCGCCTAGCGGGGGGGACAGATACGCAGTATTTT. It codes for CAWTRLAGGTDTQYF.

This clonotype was seen many times. The chain carries TRBV5-5 and TRBJ1-5; TRBD1 matches at 7 bases. Germline CDR1 SGHKS, CDR2 YYEKEE (reference sequence). J gave up 6 bases and V 4 bases, and 7 bases lay outside the gene matches. The CDR3 consists of 14 residues. Here the CDR3 DNA reads TGTGCCAGCAGCGTGACAGGGCTCCGTCAGCCCCAGCATTTT. It specifies CASSVTGLRQPQHF.

This clonotype was seen repeatedly, ten times or more. This rearrangement joins TRBV6-1 to TRBJ2-1; no clear D. In germline, CDR1 is MNHNS, CDR2 SASEGT. V lost 8 bases and J 6 bases, leaving 17 bases between the germline ends. This CDR3 is built from 14 residues. The chain's CDR3 is CASARRVPINEQFF. The CDR3 nucleotides are TGTGCCAGCGCCCGACGGGTCCCTATCAATGAGCAGTTCTTC.

Concerning this clonotype: The junction departs from the called germline gene at one end, perhaps through a read error. The V gene is TRBV20-1, the J gene TRBJ2-1; the D gene is possibly TRBD2 (5 bases). CDR1 is DFQATT and CDR2 is SNEGSKA in the germline V gene (reference sequence). The CDR3 loop spans 14 amino acids. The CDR3 here is CSARGPDRHNEQFF. The CDR3 region has the DNA TGCAGTGCAAGAGGGCCCGACCGTCACAATGAGCAGTTCTTC.

This clonotype was detected many times. The chain recombines TRBV5-1 with TRBJ1-1; a possible D gene is TRBD1 (5 bases). Deletions cut 8 bases from V and 4 bases from J, with 9 bases between. The CDR3 has 11 amino acids. Germline V lookup: CDR1 SGHRS, CDR2 YFSETQ. CDR3 sequence reads: CASWGGTEAFF. In DNA, the CDR3 is TGCGCCAGTTGGGGGGGCACTGAAGCTTTCTTT. Drawing the rest from reference TRBV5-1 and TRBJ1-1, the complete variable domain is KAGVTQTPRYLIKTRGQQVTLSCSPISGHRSVSWYQQTPGQGLQFLFEYFSETQRNKGNFPGRFSGRQFSNSRSEMNVSTLELGDSALYLCASWGGTEAFFGQGTRLTVV.

This clonotype was recorded at least ten times. This chain links TRBV5-1 with TRBJ2-7; 8 nucleotides line up with TRBD1. The germline gives CDR1 SGHRS, CDR2 YFSETQ. After removal of 1 base from V and 0 bases from J, the junction contained 6 bases not matched to a gene. The CDR3 runs 16 residues. The CDR3 nucleotides are TGCGCCAGCAGCTTGCCGGGACAGGACAGCTCCTACGAGCAGTACGTC. Its translation is CASSLPGQDSSYEQYV.

There are many counts of this clonotype. J is TRBJ2-7 and V is TRBV12-3 or TRBV12-4; D might be TRBD2 (6 bases). This CDR3 is built from 11 residues. Trimming shortened V by 6 bases and J by 8 bases, and 11 bases separated the two germline ends. CDR3 nucleotide sequence: TGTGCCAGCAGCCCCGGGGGTAAGCAGTACGTC. Translated: CASSPGGKQYV.

There are many counts of this clonotype. The chain links TRBV7-2 to TRBJ2-7; TRBD2 matches 11 bases. Germline V CDR1 and CDR2: SGHTA, FQGNSA. Trimming removed 4 bases from V and 3 bases from J; junction bases left unmatched: 8. The CDR3 totals 16 residues. The CDR3 DNA sequence: TGTGCCAGCAGCTGCCCGACTAGCGGGGAGAACTACGAGCAGTACGTC. Protein sequence: CASSCPTSGENYEQYV.